The clone carrying this T cell receptor beta chain was recorded a few times. Its matching antigen is unknown. The data were obtained in a study of cytomegalovirus exposure and HLA in healthy donors. The PCR made use of 60 Vbeta and 13 Jbeta primers. Assay: immunoSEQ multiplex PCR; the TCRdb copy retains only in-frame clones and omits some. The table has 95,000 to 100,000 clones, roughly 80% seen once. Germline CDR1 and CDR2: SGHKS and YYEKEE (reference sequence). The CDR3 spans 12 residues. V shed 2 bases and J shed 5 bases, with 7 bases lying between them. The study, taken as a whole, reports: For most TCR beta V segments, an earlier analysis put the productive rate at about 90% or about 30% of the time. Rates of TCR association differed by HLA locus in a later analysis, with DRB1 highest and HLA-C lowest.

V usage is TRBV5-5 and J usage is TRBJ2-5; no definite D call. This TCR was recovered from a man aged 40-49 years in good health and CMV-seronegative. The sequenced material came from PBMCs. The CDR3 sequence is CASSFVSETQYF. The CDR3 DNA reads TGTGCCAGCAGCTTCGTCTCGGAGACCCAGTACTTC.